A selection of T cell receptor beta chains follows, all from one sample in a study of cytomegalovirus exposure and HLA in healthy donors. TCRdb's copy holds only in-frame clones and misses some; the assay was immunoSEQ multiplex PCR. This repertoire shows fewer than 130,000 clones, over 85% found once; its top ten account for approximately 1.9%. Source material: PBMCs. All receptors come from a woman in her late teens or twenties in good health and CMV-seronegative. Each CDR3 is given with its conserved first and last residue. A D gene is named only where the DNA matches it firmly. Clone size is not always given. Where it is, it says once, few, many or a class for expanded clones.

>TRBJ2-7|NA|TRBV2|TRBD1
TGTGCCAGCAGTGCCGGGACAGGCTCCTACGAGCAGTACTTC
CASSAGTGSYEQYF
>TRBJ2-5|NA|TRBV28|NA
TGTGCCAGCAGTTTCTACAGGCAGGAGACCCAGTACTTC
CASSFYRQETQYF
>TRBJ2-3|NA|TRBV6-5|TRBD2
TGTGCCAGCAGATCACTAGCGGGGGGGACAGATACGCAGTATTTT
CASRSLAGGTDTQYF
>TRBJ2-5|once|TRBV7-2|NA
TGTGCCAGCAGCTTTCCCCGGGGTTATGAAGAGGAACAGTACTTC
CASSFPRGYEEEQYF
>TRBJ2-1|NA|TRBV6-6|TRBD1
TGTGCCAGCAGTTACGGGGACAGAGACCAGTTCTTC
CASSYGDRDQFF
>TRBJ2-7|NA|TRBV23-1|TRBD2
TGCGCCAGCAGGCCTAGGACTAGTCACTACGAGCAGTACTTC
CASRPRTSHYEQYF
>TRBJ1-4|NA|TRBV7-2|NA
TGTGCCAGCAGCTTGATTCCTAACAGGGCAGGTGAAAAACTGTTTTTT
CASSLIPNRAGEKLFF
>TRBJ2-7|NA|TRBV7-8|TRBD1
TGTGCCAGCAGCTTACCCGGACAGGGTGCCTACGAGCAGTACTTC
CASSLPGQGAYEQYF
>TRBJ1-3|NA|TRBV5-1|TRBD1
TGCGCCAGCAGCTCATCAGGGGGCTTAACTGGAAACACCATATATTTT
CASSSSGGLTGNTIYF
>TRBJ2-7|once|TRBV5-4|TRBD1
TGTGCCAGCAGCTTCCCTAGGACAGGGGAGATACACGAGCAGTACTTC
CASSFPRTGEIHEQYF
>TRBJ2-5|NA|TRBV5-1|TRBD2
TGCGCCAGCAGCTTCATAGCGGGGCAAGAGACCCAGTACTTC
CASSFIAGQETQYF
>TRBJ2-2|NA|TRBV28|TRBD2
TGTGCCAGCAGTTACGGGACTACGAGCGCCGGGGAGCTGTTTTTT
CASSYGTTSAGELFF
>TRBJ2-3|NA|TRBV2|TRBD1
TGTGCCAGGGGATGGGCAGGGGGCCGGGATACGCAGTATTTT
CARGWAGGRDTQYF
>TRBJ1-2|NA|TRBV5-1|TRBD1
TGCGCCAGCAGCTTAGACCGGGAGACAGGGATCGGATATGGCTACACCTTC
CASSLDRETGIGYGYTF
>TRBJ2-5|NA|TRBV7-7|NA
TGTGCTAGCAGCCAAATTACCGGGACTCAAGAGACCCAGTACTTC
CASSQITGTQETQYF
>TRBJ2-2|few|TRBV5-1|TRBD1
TGCGCCAGCAACCCGGGACAGGGGGCGCGGCCTACCGGGGAGCTGTTTTTT
CASNPGQGARPTGELFF
>TRBJ2-7|NA|TRBV29-1|NA
TGCAGCGTTGAAGAGAGACGGACTCTTTCCTACGAGCAGTACTTC
CSVEERRTLSYEQYF
>TRBJ2-1|once|TRBV5-1|TRBD2
TGCGCCAGCAGCTTGGACGGGACTAGCGGGTACAATGAGCAGTTCTTC
CASSLDGTSGYNEQFF
>TRBJ2-2|NA|TRBV14|TRBD2
TGTGCCAGCAGCCAAGACCGGACTAGCAGAATGAACACCGGGGAGCTGTTTTTT
CASSQDRTSRMNTGELFF
>TRBJ1-6|few|TRBV30|TRBD1
TGTGCCTGGAGGACCCGACAGGGACCTAATTCACCCCTCCACTTT
CAWRTRQGPNSPLHF
>TRBJ2-1|NA|TRBV10-1|TRBD2
TGCGCCAGCAGCCAGGGCGGGGGGGCCTACAATGAGCAGTTCTTC
CASSQGGGAYNEQFF
>TRBJ1-2|NA|TRBV6-5|NA
TGTGCCAGCAGTTACTTTCCAGGGGACTATGGCTACACCTTC
CASSYFPGDYGYTF
>TRBJ1-5|NA|TRBV6-1|NA
TGTGCCAGCAGTGAAGCGCCAAGTGGGGCTCGGGGCAATCAGCCCCAGCATTTT
CASSEAPSGARGNQPQHF
>TRBJ1-2|NA|TRBV5-1|TRBD1
TGCGCCAGCAGCTCTCAGGACAGGAACTATGGCTACACCTTC
CASSSQDRNYGYTF
>TRBJ1-5|NA|TRBV7-2|NA
TGTGCCAGCAGCGACCGCACGGGGGGTGGCAATCAGCCCCAGCATTTT
CASSDRTGGGNQPQHF
>TRBJ2-7|NA|TRBV6-1|NA
TGTGCCAGCAGTGGAGTTTCGAGGGTGCCTTCCTACGAGCAGTACTTC
CASSGVSRVPSYEQYF
>TRBJ2-7|NA|TRBV11-1|TRBD1
TGTGCCAGCAGCACAAGACAGGGCTCCTACGAGCAGTACTTC
CASSTRQGSYEQYF
>TRBJ2-3|NA|TRBV7-8|NA
TGTGCCAGCAGCTCCCCCCTTTCCAGCACAGATACGCAGTATTTT
CASSSPLSSTDTQYF
>TRBJ1-5|NA|TRBV2|TRBD1
TGTGCCAGCAGACCGGACAGGGGTGGGCCTCAGCCCCAGCATTTT
CASRPDRGGPQPQHF
>TRBJ2-5|NA|TRBV7-3|TRBD1
TGTGCCAGCAGCTTAAGGGGCAGGGGGCGAGAGACCCAGTACTTC
CASSLRGRGRETQYF
>TRBJ2-4|NA|TRBV7-2|NA
TGTGCCAGCAGCTCCTCAATCGGGAACATTCAGTACTTC
CASSSSIGNIQYF
>TRBJ2-7|NA|TRBV10-1|NA
TGCGCCAGCAGTGAGTCCCCCCGACAGGAGCAGTACTTC
CASSESPRQEQYF
>TRBJ2-2|NA|TRBV7-9|NA
TGTGCCAGCAGCTCCCTCGCGGTTCCGGGCACCGGGGAGCTGTTTTTT
CASSSLAVPGTGELFF
>TRBJ2-4|once|TRBV4-3|NA
TGCGCCAGCAGCCCCCAGGGGGGTGTTCAGTACTTC
CASSPQGGVQYF
>TRBJ2-1|NA|TRBV5-1|TRBD2
TGCGCCAGCAGCTTGCCTAGCGGGGGGGATTACAATGAGCAGTTCTTC
CASSLPSGGDYNEQFF
>TRBJ2-3|NA|TRBV7-2|NA
TGTGCCAGCAGCTTTCCTAGCGCGCGCACAGATACGCAGTATTTT
CASSFPSARTDTQYF
>TRBJ2-7|NA|TRBV2|TRBD1
TGTGCCAGCAGTCAGCGGACAGGGGACCACGAGCAGTACTTC
CASSQRTGDHEQYF
>TRBJ2-1|NA|TRBV6-1|TRBD2
TGTGCCAGCAGTGAACGGGCGGGGGGGTATTACAATGAGCAGTTCTTC
CASSERAGGYYNEQFF
>TRBJ1-2|few|TRBV19|TRBD1
TGTGCCAGCTCTTTGACAGGGGAGCCCAGCTATGGCTACACCTTC
CASSLTGEPSYGYTF
>TRBJ1-3|NA|TRBV6-5|NA
TGTGCCAGCAGGGGAGACAGGACGGCTTGGAACACCATATATTTT
CASRGDRTAWNTIYF
>TRBJ2-3|NA|TRBV7-2|NA
TGTGCCAGCAGCTCGCCCCCTACAGGTACCAGCACAGATACGCAGTATTTT
CASSSPPTGTSTDTQYF
>TRBJ1-4|NA|TRBV9|TRBD1
TGTGCCAGCAGCCGGACAGGGGGCGCGGAAACTAATGAAAAACTGTTTTTT
CASSRTGGAETNEKLFF
>TRBJ2-6|NA|TRBV11-2|TRBD1
TGTGCCAGCAGCTTATTAGGGGACAGGGGATCTGGGGCCAACGTCCTGACTTTC
CASSLLGDRGSGANVLTF
>TRBJ2-7|NA|TRBV5-4|TRBD2
TGTGCCAGCAGCTCATTTTCGGGACTAGCGGACTACGAGCAGTACTTC
CASSSFSGLADYEQYF
>TRBJ2-1|once|TRBV9|TRBD2
TGTGCCAGCAGCCCGCGGACTAGCGGGAATCACAATGAGCAGTTCTTC
CASSPRTSGNHNEQFF
>TRBJ2-7|once|TRBV4-3|NA
TGCGCCAGCAGCCAGGGTCTGGCAGGCGAGCAGTACTTC
CASSQGLAGEQYF
>TRBJ2-5|NA|TRBV9|TRBD2
TGTGCCAGCAGTCCCCCTTCTAGCGGGAAGAAAGAGACCCAGTACTTC
CASSPPSSGKKETQYF
>TRBJ2-3|NA|TRBV9|TRBD1
TGTGCCAGCAGCGACAGGGGAGTGGGAGATACGCAGTATTTT
CASSDRGVGDTQYF
>TRBJ1-1|once|TRBV23-1|NA
TGCGCCAGCAGTCAATCTAGAAGGGGCGGTTCGAACACTGAAGCTTTCTTT
CASSQSRRGGSNTEAFF
>TRBJ2-7|NA|TRBV27|TRBD1
TGTGCCAGCAGTTTTGACAGGGGGGCCGAGCAGTACTTC
CASSFDRGAEQYF
>TRBJ1-4|NA|TRBV7-2|TRBD1
TGTGCCAGCAGCGACAGGGCCCGACGGGAAAAACTGTTTTTT
CASSDRARREKLFF
>TRBJ2-5|NA|TRBV28|TRBD2
TGTGCCAGCAGTTCACAGAAGGGAGCGGGGGGGCATTGGGAGACCCAGTACTTC
CASSSQKGAGGHWETQYF
>TRBJ2-4|NA|TRBV25-1|NA
TGTGCCAGCAGTGAATCCGGGGGGCTGCAAAACATTCAGTACTTC
CASSESGGLQNIQYF
>TRBJ1-1|NA|TRBV11-2|TRBD1
TGTGCCAGCAGATCGGGACAGGTGAACACTGAAGCTTTCTTT
CASRSGQVNTEAFF
>TRBJ1-3|NA|TRBV6-5|NA
TGTGCCAGCAGTTTCTATGGCGGTGGAAACACCATATATTTT
CASSFYGGGNTIYF
>TRBJ1-2|NA|TRBV4-1|NA
TGCGCCAGCAGCCAAGCCGCCGAGGGCGGGGGCTATGGCTACACCTTC
CASSQAAEGGGYGYTF
>TRBJ2-7|NA|TRBV5-1|TRBD1
TGCGCCAGCAGCTTGGCCCCGACAGGGGGCTCCGAGCAGTACTTC
CASSLAPTGGSEQYF
>TRBJ2-7|NA|TRBV7-9|TRBD2
TGTGCCAGCGGAGCGGCGGGAGTCTTCACCTACGAGCAGTACTTC
CASGAAGVFTYEQYF
>TRBJ2-7|NA|TRBV6-1|TRBD1
TGTGCCAGCAGTTTACAGGGGGGTATTGCCTACGAGCAGTACTTC
CASSLQGGIAYEQYF
>TRBJ2-3|NA|TRBV6-5|TRBD2
TGTGCCAGCAGTTCCGGGACTAGCGGGGCAGATACGCAGTATTTT
CASSSGTSGADTQYF